This TCR beta chain was retrieved from a study of blood T cell repertoires in COVID-19. Germline lookup yields CDR1 MGHRA and CDR2 YSYEKL. V lost 0 bases, J lost 3 bases, and 10 bases stayed unmatched. This CDR3 spans 18 amino acids. Sequenced by immunoSEQ multiplex PCR; TCRdb stores in-frame clones only, minus some. In the table there are 80,000 or so clones, around nine tenths of which are singletons. Source material: peripheral blood. The origin of this receptor is a woman aged 60 to 75 with acute or convalescent COVID-19. This chain uses TRBV4-1 with TRBJ2-1; 8 nucleotides agree with TRBD1. This chain's CDR3 is CASSQDPPTGVLYNEQFF. CDR3 bases: TGCGCCAGCAGCCAAGATCCCCCGACAGGGGTCCTCTACAATGAGCAGTTCTTC.